This TCR beta chain was retrieved from a study of blood T cell repertoires in COVID-19. Study-wide context: COVID-19 samples, acute and convalescent, were from the United States, Italy and Spain. Sources were T cells, B-cell-depleted T cells, or PBMCs; the material itself was cDNA or gDNA.

Methods used by the authors: Amplification from reference gene primers served as the basis for estimated nucleated cell counts. The protocol was immunoSEQ multiplex PCR, while the TCRdb copy is restricted to in-frame clones and leaves out a portion. That table furnishes V, J and clone size, whereas the DNA furnished D and trimming. The sample holds fewer than 200,000 clones; roughly 82% are singletons and the top ten take about 8.4%. V dropped 3 bases and J dropped 4; count of bases not matched to a gene: 6. Germline assignment: CDR1 LGHNA and CDR2 YSLEER. The CDR3 runs to 14 residues. The receptor was isolated from an older woman with acute or convalescent COVID-19. Sample: peripheral blood. This chain links TRBV4-3 with TRBJ2-7; 7 bases line up with TRBD1. The DNA for the CDR3 is TGCGCCAGCAGCCAGGTGACAGGGTCATACGAGCAGTACTTC. It is translated as CASSQVTGSYEQYF.